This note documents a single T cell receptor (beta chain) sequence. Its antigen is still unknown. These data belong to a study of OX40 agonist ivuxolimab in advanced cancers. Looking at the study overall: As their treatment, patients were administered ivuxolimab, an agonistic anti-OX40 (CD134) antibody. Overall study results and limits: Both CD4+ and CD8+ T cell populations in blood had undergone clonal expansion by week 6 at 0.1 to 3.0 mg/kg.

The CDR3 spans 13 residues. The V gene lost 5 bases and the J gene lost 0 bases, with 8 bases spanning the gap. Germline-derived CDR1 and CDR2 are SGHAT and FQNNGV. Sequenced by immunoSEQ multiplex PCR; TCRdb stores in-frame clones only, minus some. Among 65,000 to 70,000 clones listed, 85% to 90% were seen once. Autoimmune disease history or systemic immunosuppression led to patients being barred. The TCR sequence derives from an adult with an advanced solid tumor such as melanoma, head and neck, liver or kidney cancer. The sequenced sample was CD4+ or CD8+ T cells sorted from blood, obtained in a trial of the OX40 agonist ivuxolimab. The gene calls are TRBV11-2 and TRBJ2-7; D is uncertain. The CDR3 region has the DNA TGTGCCAGCAGCCGGCCGGTCTCCTACGAGCAGTACTTC. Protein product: CASSRPVSYEQYF.